The entry below describes one T cell receptor beta chain. As yet, its antigen is unknown. V dropped 5 bases and J dropped 5 bases, with 18 bases sitting between them. The CDR3 runs 15 residues. The germline CDR1 and CDR2 sequences are SGHTA and FQGNSA. Overall study findings and caveats: The larger cohort examined one V-J beta rearrangement, not whole repertoires. Tumor-infiltrating Treg TCR alpha and beta sequences overlapped most with tumor naive CD4+ T cells, then blood naive. The TCR gene usage of tumor memory CD4+ T cells clustered together with blood and lymph node memory CD4+ cells and with lymph node naive CD4+ cells.

Treg sorting used a CD4+CD25+CD127-/low gate. Constant-region reverse primers amplified full-length variable regions, followed by semi-nested Nested Universal Primer A PCR. MiXCR was run by TCRdb on the 5' RACE reads, yielding one entry per CDR3 protein. This table has about 57,000 distinct CDR3 sequences, more than 25% appearing once. This sequence was found in a female donor with breast cancer. V usage is TRBV7-2 and J usage is TRBJ2-5; D might be TRBD1 or TRBD2, each matching 5 bases. Sample: tumor-infiltrating Tregs sorted from the breast tumor. The CDR3 here is CASSPLLGEGETQYF. Here the CDR3 DNA reads TGTGCCAGCAGCCCCTTGCTGGGGGAAGGGGAGACCCAGTACTTC.